This is a list of T cell receptor beta chains from one sample in a study of shared clonotypes between healthy human individuals. Libraries were prepared by immunoSEQ multiplex PCR; TCRdb keeps only in-frame clonotypes and omits some of them. The sample records roughly 2.1 million clones, about 93% being singletons. The sequencing input was naive CD8+ T cells from PBMCs. All receptors come from a man between 18 and 35 years old in good health. Some clones in this sample may be carry-over from other donors' samples. CDR3s include the opening cysteine and the closing phenylalanine or tryptophan. D genes are given only for firm matches. A clone size is listed for some rows: how often the clone was seen (once, few, many), or a class if it is expanded.

abundance,j_gene,v_gene,d_gene,CDR3nt,CDR3aa
-,TRBJ2-1,TRBV10-2,TRBD2,TGCGCCAGCGCGGGGGGGAATGAGCAGTTCTTC,CASAGGNEQFF
-,TRBJ2-2,TRBV4-3,-,TGCGCCAGCAGCCAAGAAAGCCCTAGTAGGACCGGGGAGCTGTTTTTT,CASSQESPSRTGELFF
-,TRBJ2-7,TRBV5-1,TRBD1,TGCGCCAGCAGCTTCTCACAGGGGGCCCCCTACGAGCAGTACTTC,CASSFSQGAPYEQYF
-,TRBJ2-7,TRBV30,TRBD1,TGTGCCTGGAGTACTAGGTATGGGACAGGTCTCGACGAGCAGTACTTC,CAWSTRYGTGLDEQYF
-,TRBJ1-3,TRBV7-9,-,TGTGCCAGCAGCCCCTGGCGGGTTGGGGCCTCCGCTGGAAACACCATATATTTT,CASSPWRVGASAGNTIYF
-,TRBJ2-3,TRBV7-9,-,TGTGCCAGCAGCTTAGCGCAGGGTGGATACGCAGATACGCAGTATTTT,CASSLAQGGYADTQYF
-,TRBJ2-7,TRBV5-1,TRBD1,TGCGCCAGCAGCTCGGACAGGGGATCCTACGAGCAGTACTTC,CASSSDRGSYEQYF
-,TRBJ2-3,TRBV18,TRBD2,TGTGCCAGCTCACCACCCAGACTAGCGGGAACCACAGATACGCAGTATTTT,CASSPPRLAGTTDTQYF
-,TRBJ2-1,TRBV7-2,TRBD1,TGTGCCAGCAGCTTCGGACAGGGTAATGAGCAGTTCTTC,CASSFGQGNEQFF
-,TRBJ2-1,TRBV27,-,TGTGCCAGCAGTTTAAAATGGAATGAGCAGTTCTTC,CASSLKWNEQFF
-,TRBJ2-5,TRBV11-2,TRBD1,TGTGCCAGCAGCTCGGACAGGGGAGAGACCCAGTACTTC,CASSSDRGETQYF
-,TRBJ1-5,TRBV4-2,-,TGTGCCAGCAGCCAAGTCCAGGGTAGCAATCAGCCCCAGCATTTT,CASSQVQGSNQPQHF
-,TRBJ1-2,TRBV7-8,-,TGTGCCAGCAGCTTACCTGGACAGATAACTAACTATGGCTACACCTTC,CASSLPGQITNYGYTF
-,TRBJ1-1,TRBV6-1,TRBD1,TGTGCCAGCAGTAAGGGACAGGGGGGAACTGAAGCTTTCTTT,CASSKGQGGTEAFF
once,TRBJ2-2,TRBV9,TRBD2,TGTGCCAGCAGCGATCCCCTAGCGGGAGCGGATGTCGGGGAGCTGTTTTTT,CASSDPLAGADVGELFF
-,TRBJ2-7,TRBV27,-,TGTGCCAGCAGTTTCTCAGGACGGGGCGAGCAGTACTTC,CASSFSGRGEQYF
-,TRBJ2-1,TRBV18,TRBD2,TGTGCCAGCTCACCAGGTCGGGAGGGCCTTGATGAGCAGTTCTTC,CASSPGREGLDEQFF
-,TRBJ2-7,TRBV7-7,-,TGTGCCAGCAGCTTAGGGACAGCTACCTACGAGCAGTACTTC,CASSLGTATYEQYF
-,TRBJ2-1,TRBV6-5,TRBD2,TGTGCCAGCAGTTACGCACGCGGGCTAGCGGGAGATGAGCAGTTCTTC,CASSYARGLAGDEQFF
-,TRBJ2-7,TRBV27,-,TGTGCCAGCAGTTTGGGTCGGTCCTACGAGCAGTACTTC,CASSLGRSYEQYF
-,TRBJ1-1,TRBV7-9,-,TGTGCCAGCAGCTTCAACGACAGGAGGAACACTGAAGCTTTCTTT,CASSFNDRRNTEAFF
-,TRBJ1-1,TRBV7-9,-,TGTGCCACACTTAAAGGGGGGAGACTTATGAACACTGAAGCTTTCTTT,CATLKGGRLMNTEAFF
-,TRBJ2-7,TRBV5-1,-,TGCGCCAGCAGCTTAGGAGGGGGTGAAGGCTACGAGCAGTACTTC,CASSLGGGEGYEQYF
once,TRBJ1-5,TRBV27,-,TGTGCCAGCAGTTTATCCGGGGTCGATCAGCCCCAGCATTTT,CASSLSGVDQPQHF
-,TRBJ2-7,TRBV28,-,TGTGCCAGCAGTTTAGGCAGGGTAAGCTACGAGCAGTACTTC,CASSLGRVSYEQYF
-,TRBJ2-7,TRBV9,-,TGTGCCAGCATGAGGGAGATTATCTACGAGCAGTACTTC,CASMREIIYEQYF
-,TRBJ1-4,TRBV9,-,TGTGCCAGCACCTTAGGGGGGGAGGATGAAAAACTGTTTTTT,CASTLGGEDEKLFF
-,TRBJ2-7,TRBV11-2,-,TGTGCCAGCAGCTCCACTTATGGCGGAGGAGCAGACTACGAGCAGTACTTC,CASSSTYGGGADYEQYF
few,TRBJ1-1,TRBV7-9,-,TGTGCCAGCAGCTTAGTCAGCTCTTCGAACACTGAAGCTTTCTTT,CASSLVSSSNTEAFF
-,TRBJ2-4,TRBV19,-,TGTGCCAGTAGTATGTGGACAGTCGAAAACATTCAGTACTTC,CASSMWTVENIQYF
-,TRBJ1-5,TRBV28,TRBD1,TGTGCCAGCAGATCGGACAGGGGGAGGAATCAGCCCCAGCATTTT,CASRSDRGRNQPQHF
-,TRBJ2-7,TRBV7-7,TRBD2,TGTGCCAGCAGCTTAGCGACTAGCGGGAGTACCTACGAGCAGTACTTC,CASSLATSGSTYEQYF
-,TRBJ1-4,TRBV9,TRBD1,TGTGCCAGCAGCGATCTACAGGGGGCGAATGAAAAACTGTTTTTT,CASSDLQGANEKLFF
-,TRBJ1-4,TRBV4-1,-,TGCGCCAGCAGCCGGGCTAGGGGGGGCGTATCGACTAATGAAAAACTGTTTTTT,CASSRARGGVSTNEKLFF
-,TRBJ1-5,TRBV5-6,-,TGTGCCAGCAGCTTGGGGCGGAGGGGGCCCCAGCATTTT,CASSLGRRGPQHF
-,TRBJ2-7,TRBV27,-,TGTGCCACCCGAGACACTTACTACGAGCAGTACTTC,CATRDTYYEQYF
-,TRBJ2-1,TRBV28,TRBD2,TGTGCCAGCAGTTTCCGACTAGCGGGAGTCAACAATGAGCAGTTCTTC,CASSFRLAGVNNEQFF
once,TRBJ2-6,TRBV5-1,TRBD1,TGCGCCAGCAGCATGGAGACAGGGCTCTCTGGGGCCAACGTCCTGACTTTC,CASSMETGLSGANVLTF
-,TRBJ2-5,TRBV27,TRBD2,TGTGCCAGCAGTTCAGCGGGGCCACAAGAGACCCAGTACTTC,CASSSAGPQETQYF
once,TRBJ2-5,TRBV4-1,TRBD2,TGCGCCAGCAGCCAAGACTCCAGGGCTAGCGGCCAAGAGACCCAGTACTTC,CASSQDSRASGQETQYF
-,TRBJ1-1,TRBV6-5,-,TGTGCCAGCAGGGACAACGCAGAAGCTTTCTTT,CASRDNAEAFF
once,TRBJ2-1,TRBV5-4,TRBD2,TGTGCCAGCAGCTTGCCCGAGATTAGGGCGGGAGCTGACAATGAGCAGTTCTTC,CASSLPEIRAGADNEQFF
-,TRBJ2-1,TRBV9,TRBD2,TGTGCCAGCAGCCCAGGGGGAGCGGGAGGCAATGAGCAGTTCTTC,CASSPGGAGGNEQFF
-,TRBJ1-1,TRBV6-5,TRBD1,TGTGCCAGCAGTTACGGGCCAGGGGGAGGGTCAACTGAAGCTTTCTTT,CASSYGPGGGSTEAFF
once,TRBJ2-5,TRBV19,TRBD1,TGTGCCAGTACTCCGATGGGGACAGGACTCCCCCAAGAGACCCAGTACTTC,CASTPMGTGLPQETQYF